What follows are 13 T cell receptor beta chains derived from one specimen sequenced in a study of blood T cell repertoires in COVID-19. The protocol was immunoSEQ multiplex PCR, while the TCRdb copy is restricted to in-frame clones and leaves out a portion. The sample comprises under 100,000 clones, approximately 86% of which are singletons, and 2.5% to 3.5% rests with the top ten. Material for sequencing was peripheral blood. The receptors come from a woman of 80 years or more with COVID-19, enrolled during active disease.

The V gene is TRBV5-1, the J gene TRBJ2-3; 8 bases are a match to TRBD2. The CDR3 is 16 residues long. The trim removed 1 base at V and 5 bases at J, leaving 9 bases unmatched. Germline assignment: CDR1 SGHRS and CDR2 YFSETQ. The CDR3 DNA reads TGCGCCAGCAGCTTGTTAGGAGCGGGAGAAGGAGATACGCAGTATTTT. The encoded protein is CASSLLGAGEGDTQYF.

This clone was observed a handful of times. V gene TRBV27 combines with J gene TRBJ1-6; D uncertain. This CDR3 comprises 12 residues. Trimming took off 6 bases at V and 13 bases at J, with 13 bases between the two ends. Germline V lookup: CDR1 MNHEY, CDR2 SMNVEV (reference sequence). The CDR3 coding sequence is TGTGCCAGCAGGACTATGACGGGGCCCCTCCACTTT. Translation gives CASRTMTGPLHF.

The sample holds one count of this clone. The V call is TRBV6-2 or TRBV6-3, the J call TRBJ2-1; a possible D gene is TRBD1 (5 bases). Germline loops: CDR1 MNHEY, CDR2 SVGEGT. This CDR3 has 14 amino acids. V was shortened by 6 bases and J by 7 bases, with 16 bases between the two germline ends. The CDR3 here is CASSFLRQTNEQFF. The CDR3 DNA reads as TGTGCCAGCAGCTTCCTTAGACAGACGAATGAGCAGTTCTTC.

The rearrangement uses TRBV2 and TRBJ1-1, with 7 positions matching TRBD1. The CDR3 sequence is 12 residues long. The ends lost 6 bases at V and 4 bases at J; junction bases unmatched: 2. Per the germline V gene, CDR1 is SNHLY and CDR2 is FYNNEI. CDR3 sequence: CASSNRGTEAFF. The CDR3 coding sequence is TGTGCCAGCAGCAACAGGGGCACTGAAGCTTTCTTT.

The chain has TRBV7-9 and TRBJ2-1; 8 positions match TRBD2. This CDR3 spans 15 amino acids. Germline CDR1 SEHNR, CDR2 FQNEAQ (reference sequence). V shed 0 bases, J shed 6 bases, and the junction held 4 bases outside the gene matches. CDR3: CASSLASGKINEQFF. The CDR3 bases are TGTGCCAGCAGCTTAGCTAGCGGGAAAATCAATGAGCAGTTCTTC.

This sequence joins TRBV13 and TRBJ2-1; 9 nucleotides align to TRBD2. CDR1 PRHDT and CDR2 FYEKMQ come from the germline V gene (reference sequence). The ends lost 6 bases at V and 7 bases at J; junction bases unmatched: 10. The CDR3 length is 15 residues. The CDR3 region has the DNA TGTGCCAGCAGAGCAAGGCGGGAGGGCGGGAATGAGCAGTTCTTC. This codes for CASRARREGGNEQFF.

The chain's CDR3 is CATSSPRRRGGPETQYF. CDR3 bases: TGTGCCACCAGCAGCCCGCGCCGGCGGGGGGGCCCAGAGACCCAGTACTTC. V gene TRBV15 combines with J gene TRBJ2-5; 9 bases map to TRBD2. Germline V gene data show CDR1 as LNHNV and CDR2 as YYDKDF (reference sequence). Losses at the gene ends were 3 bases for V and 4 bases for J; bases not matched to a gene: 12. There are 17 residues in the CDR3.

This chain uses TRBV28 with TRBJ1-2; TRBD1 might be the D (6 bases). CDR3 size: 16 residues. Germline CDR1 MDHEN, CDR2 SYDVKM. Trimming stripped 3 bases from V and 5 bases from J, with 19 bases between. CDR3 DNA sequence: TGTGCCAGCAGTTTGCAGGGGCCACCGGACTTTTATGGCTACACCTTC. Translating it yields CASSLQGPPDFYGYTF.

V and J are TRBV6-5 and TRBJ1-6, with D hard to call. The CDR3 runs 15 residues. Germline V gene lookup returns CDR1 MNHEY and CDR2 SVGAGI. Deletions cut 0 bases from V and 5 bases from J, with 8 bases between. The CDR3 spells CASSYSSRDNSPLHF. The CDR3 DNA is TGTGCCAGCAGTTACTCATCGAGAGATAATTCACCCCTCCACTTT.

This chain links TRBV5-1 with TRBJ2-7; no clear D gene. The length of the CDR3 is 14 residues. CDR1 is SGHRS and CDR2 is YFSETQ in the germline V gene. Trimming stripped 4 bases from V and 4 bases from J, with 15 bases between. For the CDR3, the DNA is TGCGCCAGCAGCCCACAAGGAGCTGAGTACGAGCAGTACTTC. It is translated as CASSPQGAEYEQYF.

This clone has just a few counts. V is TRBV5-4 and J is TRBJ2-7, with 7 bases fitting TRBD1. In germline, CDR1 is SGHNT, CDR2 YYREEE (reference sequence). The V and J ends lost 0 bases and 6 bases, in that order; junction bases with no gene match: 3. CDR3 length: 13 amino acids. CDR3 protein: CASSLEQGTEQYF. CDR3 DNA: TGTGCCAGCAGCTTGGAACAGGGGACCGAGCAGTACTTC.

The CDR3 DNA is TGTGCCAGCAGTTGGAGTCTACCTTCCACCGGGGAGCTGTTTTTT. It specifies CASSWSLPSTGELFF. The V gene is TRBV27, the J gene TRBJ2-2; D ambiguous. V shed 4 bases and J shed 4 bases, with 13 bases lying between them. Looked up from germline, CDR1 is MNHEY and CDR2 is SMNVEV (reference sequence). The CDR3 is 15 residues long.

The chain uses TRBV29-1 and TRBJ1-4; weak D call: TRBD1 (5 bases). Germline lookup yields CDR1 SQVTM and CDR2 ANQGSEA. Trimming took 7 bases from V and 2 from J, leaving 14 bases between them. This CDR3 has 14 residues. The CDR3 loop reads CSGGGAGTNEKLFF. The CDR3 DNA is TGCAGCGGTGGAGGGGCAGGGACTAATGAAAAACTGTTTTTT.